The rows below give T cell receptor beta chains drawn from one sample of a study of cytomegalovirus exposure and HLA in healthy donors. The assay was immunoSEQ multiplex PCR, and TCRdb's table has in-frame clones only and misses some. The table lists 100,000 to 150,000 clones, about three quarters of them singletons. The sequenced sample consisted of PBMCs. Source of these receptors: a woman aged 40 to 55 in good health and CMV-seronegative. The conserved cysteine and the conserved F or W are not part of the CDR3 here. Each record gives: V gene, J gene, CDR3 protein.

v_gene: TRBV2
j_gene: TRBJ1-5
CDR3aa: ASRAYKAGPNQPQH

v_gene: TRBV11-1
j_gene: TRBJ2-7
CDR3aa: ASSLGPVPRDEQY

v_gene: TRBV2
j_gene: TRBJ1-3
CDR3aa: ASSGHPSGNTIY

v_gene: TRBV5-1
j_gene: TRBJ2-1
CDR3aa: ASSALLLSAASYNEQF

v_gene: TRBV28
j_gene: TRBJ2-1
CDR3aa: ASSPRAGTKTINEQF

v_gene: TRBV28
j_gene: TRBJ1-5
CDR3aa: ASSFGLRNQPQH

v_gene: TRBV7-6
j_gene: TRBJ2-2
CDR3aa: ASSFFSGELF

v_gene: TRBV7-9
j_gene: TRBJ1-4
CDR3aa: ASSSAPQGAREKLF

v_gene: TRBV5-1
j_gene: TRBJ2-6
CDR3aa: ASSFRGTGKSGKT

v_gene: TRBV5-1
j_gene: TRBJ2-5
CDR3aa: ASSPGTGAQETQY

v_gene: TRBV14
j_gene: TRBJ1-1
CDR3aa: ASSQDWGQGSTEAF

v_gene: TRBV29-1
j_gene: TRBJ1-3
CDR3aa: SVEGQVSSSGNTIY

v_gene: TRBV6-5
j_gene: TRBJ1-1
CDR3aa: ASIRREGTEAF

v_gene: TRBV19
j_gene: TRBJ1-6
CDR3aa: ASSIIGRARSSYNSPLH

v_gene: TRBV28
j_gene: TRBJ1-1
CDR3aa: ASTTGLNTEAF

v_gene: TRBV10-3
j_gene: TRBJ2-2
CDR3aa: AISEERRTGELF

v_gene: TRBV5-6
j_gene: TRBJ2-1
CDR3aa: ASSEEMSGSGGYNEQF

v_gene: TRBV19
j_gene: TRBJ2-2
CDR3aa: ASSTPGRARTGELF

v_gene: TRBV11-3
j_gene: TRBJ2-1
CDR3aa: ASSADRRRQF

v_gene: TRBV9
j_gene: TRBJ1-3
CDR3aa: ASSVQGTSGNTIY

v_gene: TRBV7-9
j_gene: TRBJ1-4
CDR3aa: ASSVYREGGEKLF

v_gene: TRBV27
j_gene: TRBJ1-2
CDR3aa: ASSLSTGMDGYT

v_gene: TRBV19
j_gene: TRBJ2-2
CDR3aa: ASRAVRSGTSNTGELF

v_gene: TRBV6-1
j_gene: TRBJ1-4
CDR3aa: ASSEKSHEKLF

v_gene: TRBV9
j_gene: TRBJ2-7
CDR3aa: ASSVGTPDRVSYEQY

v_gene: TRBV28
j_gene: TRBJ2-2
CDR3aa: ASTLVGNRGRTGELF

v_gene: TRBV19
j_gene: TRBJ1-2
CDR3aa: ASSIQGNYGYT

v_gene: TRBV5-1
j_gene: TRBJ2-1
CDR3aa: ASSPGLGLAGLDEQF

v_gene: TRBV19
j_gene: TRBJ2-7
CDR3aa: ASSLWLAGNSEQY

v_gene: TRBV15
j_gene: TRBJ1-1
CDR3aa: ATRPAGQGNTEAF

v_gene: TRBV6-5
j_gene: TRBJ2-1
CDR3aa: ASKRRDEQF

v_gene: TRBV7-9
j_gene: TRBJ2-7
CDR3aa: ASSLAGAYEQY

v_gene: TRBV7-9
j_gene: TRBJ1-2
CDR3aa: ASSSFDRVRSYGYT

v_gene: TRBV28
j_gene: TRBJ1-4
CDR3aa: ASTRGAAAYEKLF

v_gene: TRBV7-9
j_gene: TRBJ2-7
CDR3aa: ASSHRDRDLYDEQY

v_gene: TRBV16
j_gene: TRBJ1-1
CDR3aa: ASSQGGQTEAF

v_gene: TRBV5-3
j_gene: TRBJ2-1
CDR3aa: ARSALQRDEQF

v_gene: TRBV6-1
j_gene: TRBJ1-1
CDR3aa: ASSESMGGSGMNTEAF

v_gene: TRBV6-1
j_gene: TRBJ1-4
CDR3aa: ASSDRQGGNEKLF